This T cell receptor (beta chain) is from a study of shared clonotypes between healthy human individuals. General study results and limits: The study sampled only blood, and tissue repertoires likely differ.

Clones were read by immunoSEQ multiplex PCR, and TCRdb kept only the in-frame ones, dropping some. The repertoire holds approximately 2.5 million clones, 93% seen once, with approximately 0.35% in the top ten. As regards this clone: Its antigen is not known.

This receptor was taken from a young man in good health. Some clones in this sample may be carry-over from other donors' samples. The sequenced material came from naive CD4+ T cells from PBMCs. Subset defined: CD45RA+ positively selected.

The CDR3 here is CSVVWGLNTEAFF. The CDR3 nucleotides read TGCAGCGTTGTATGGGGTCTGAACACTGAAGCTTTCTTT. This chain connects TRBV29-1 to TRBJ1-1; D is unclear. V was clipped by 4 bases and J by 0 bases, with 9 bases between them. This CDR3 is 13 amino acids long. CDR1 is SQVTM and CDR2 is ANQGSEA in the germline V gene.